The T cell receptor (beta chain) described here comes from a study of T cell repertoires in cytomegalovirus infection (dated by TCRdb to about 2019). General notes on the study: Donor HLA type was relevant to the analysis, because carriage of CMV infection together with the matching HLA type was indicated by public TCR beta signatures.

The V end loses 2 bases and the J end loses 4 bases, and a stretch of 11 bases separates them. There are 13 amino acids in the CDR3, from cysteine to phenylalanine inclusive. Solely the CDR3 DNA is kept, with 39 bases framed from the first base. As encoded in the germline V gene, CDR1 is SQVTM while CDR2 is ANQGSEA. Sequencing instrument: Illumina HiSeq 1500. TCRdb handled the public reads itself, with Q25 trimming in fastp and clone calling in MiXCR, and kept productive beta chains. CDR3 protein duplicates are merged, each entry listing the most common genes and DNA. This sample lists almost 500,000 distinct CDR3 sequences; approximately 10% were detected once. The ten biggest clones cover approximately 10% of the sample. In this sample, this clonotype turned up many times. It lacks a known antigen. No much larger clone is present one base from it, and per-base qualities are unavailable. Study-level results and caveats: The ex vivo response was dominated by HLA-C-restricted CMV-specific TCR beta clonotypes, and the single most frequent clonotype in two of eight donors was supplied by these HLA-C-restricted clonotypes. Cumulative frequency of public TCR beta family members discriminated carriers of CMV infection plus the relevant HLA type in this cohort and an independent roughly 320-donor cohort.

The sequence is built from TRBV29-1 and TRBJ2-5, with the D call perhaps TRBD1 or TRBD2, each one matching 6 bases. This clonotype originated in a human donor in good health (CMV status not recorded). Some clones in this sample may be carry-over from other donors' samples. Sequencing input: PBMCs. The CDR3 in this case is CSVERWGAETQYF. The DNA sequence is given as TGCAGCGTTGAAAGGTGGGGGGCAGAGACCCAGTACTTC.